These 21 T cell receptor beta chains came from one sample sequenced in a study of identifying expanded T cells in peripheral blood. Generated by immunoSEQ multiplex PCR, the TCRdb table keeps only in-frame clones and is missing some. The table has about 110,000 clones, about nine tenths seen once. Source material: blood. These receptors all stem from a person aged 18 to 70 in good health.

This chain joins TRBV7-8 and TRBJ1-2; 8 bases fit TRBD1. Unmatched junction bases numbered 13, after V lost 7 bases and J lost 0 bases. Germline V gene data show CDR1 as SGHVS and CDR2 as FQNEAQ. The CDR3 spans 17 residues. CDR3 protein: CASTKGSGGNPNYGYTF. The CDR3 DNA follows: TGTGCCAGCACAAAGGGGTCAGGGGGCAATCCTAACTATGGCTACACCTTC.

This clone appeared a single time. The chain carries TRBV11-2 and TRBJ2-1; 7 bases agree with TRBD1. Trimming cost V 5 bases and J 6 bases; bases outside gene matches: 10. The germline V gene encodes CDR1 SGHAT and CDR2 FQNNGV. The CDR3 is 15 residues long. CDR3 sequence (DNA): TGTGCCAGCAGCGGCCGGACAGGTTTCTCCAATGAGCAGTTCTTC. Translated, it gives CASSGRTGFSNEQFF.

The V call is TRBV7-8, the J call TRBJ2-6; 9 bases match TRBD1. After removal of 5 bases from V and 0 bases from J, the junction contained 8 bases not matched to a gene. CDR1 is SGHVS and CDR2 is FQNEAQ in the germline V gene. This CDR3 spans 18 amino acids. The CDR3 region has the DNA TGTGCCAGCAGCAGCGGGACAGGGAAAACCTCTGGGGCCAACGTCCTGACTTTC. The encoded protein is CASSSGTGKTSGANVLTF.

The chain is built from TRBV7-2 and TRBJ1-3; 7 bases fit TRBD1. V dropped 4 bases and J dropped 0; count of bases not matched to a gene: 3. Germline V gene lookup returns CDR1 SGHTA and CDR2 FQGNSA. The CDR3 length is 15 residues. CDR3 amino acids: CASSWDRNSGNTIYF. The CDR3 DNA follows: TGTGCCAGCAGCTGGGACAGAAACTCTGGAAACACCATATATTTT.

This clone was counted a few times. This chain joins TRBV28 and TRBJ2-3, with D tentatively TRBD1 or TRBD2 (5 bases each). Trimming took off 10 bases at V and 0 bases at J, with 17 bases between the two ends. Looked up from germline, CDR1 is MDHEN and CDR2 is SYDVKM. CDR3 length equals 15 residues. The CDR3 sequence: CATVSSGPSTDTQYF. The CDR3 nucleotides are TGTGCCACCGTGAGCTCGGGACCTAGCACAGATACGCAGTATTTT.

This clone has more than one count but fewer than ten. The chain carries TRBV4-1 and TRBJ1-3, with D unclear. V lost 0 bases to trimming and J lost 8 bases, with 14 bases between them. CDR1 and CDR2 (germline): MGHRA, YSYEKL. This CDR3 is built from 15 residues. The CDR3, as DNA: TGCGCCAGCAGCCAAGATCGACGGGCAGGAGACACCATATATTTT. As protein: CASSQDRRAGDTIYF.

The gene calls are TRBV27 and TRBJ2-1; 9 nucleotides agree with TRBD1. V gave up 6 bases and J gave up 8 bases; unmatched junction bases: 11. Germline lookup yields CDR1 MNHEY and CDR2 SMNVEV (reference sequence). The CDR3 sequence is 15 residues long. The CDR3 bases are TGTGCCAGCAGCACGTTTGGGGACAGGGAACATGAGCAGTTCTTC. Its protein product is CASSTFGDREHEQFF.

Here the CDR3 reads CAWTGSSYEQYF. The DNA for the CDR3 is TGTGCCTGGACGGGCAGCTCCTACGAGCAGTACTTC. The rearrangement uses TRBV30 and TRBJ2-7; D gene uncertain. The CDR3 extends over 12 amino acids. CDR1 and CDR2 (germline): GTSNPN, SVGIG (reference sequence). V lost 4 bases to trimming and J lost 0 bases, with 7 bases between them.

The chain couples TRBV28 to TRBJ2-7, with D maybe TRBD2 (5 bases). The germline gives CDR1 MDHEN, CDR2 SYDVKM. There are 13 residues in the CDR3. V lost 5 bases, J lost 4 bases, and 12 bases lay in between. CDR3 DNA sequence: TGTGCCAGCAGTCCCGGACGGACTTACGAGCAGTACTTC. Protein sequence: CASSPGRTYEQYF. The complete variable domain, with remaining parts taken from reference TRBV28 and TRBJ2-7, reads DVKVTQSSRYLVKRTGEKVFLECVQDMDHENMFWYRQDPGLGLRLIYFSYDVKMKEKGDIPEGYSVSREKKERFSLILESASTNQTSMYLCASSPGRTYEQYFGPGTRLTVT.

Only one count was recorded for this clone. The chain is built from TRBV29-1 and TRBJ1-2, with D perhaps TRBD1 (6 bases). Germline loops: CDR1 SQVTM, CDR2 ANQGSEA. The CDR3 runs to 12 residues. V dropped 4 bases and J dropped 2 bases, with 8 bases sitting between them. The CDR3 DNA reads as TGCAGCGTTGGCGGACAGAACTATGGCTACACCTTC. Amino acids: CSVGGQNYGYTF.

The chain has TRBV28 and TRBJ1-5; D unresolved. The CDR3 is 15 residues long. Germline CDR1 and CDR2: MDHEN and SYDVKM. Trimming shortened V by 6 bases and J by 2 bases, and 14 bases separated the two germline ends. CDR3 loop: CASRGPAPRNQPQHF. CDR3 sequence (DNA): TGTGCCAGCAGAGGGCCTGCACCCCGCAATCAGCCCCAGCATTTT.

The CDR3 protein is CASTRDETQYF. CDR3 nucleotide sequence: TGCGCCAGCACGAGGGACGAGACCCAGTACTTC. This chain uses TRBV10-2 with TRBJ2-5; D possibly uses TRBD1 or TRBD2 (5 bases each). V was clipped by 7 bases and J by 5 bases, with 8 bases between them. The germline gives CDR1 WSHSY, CDR2 SAAADI. This CDR3 spans 11 amino acids.

A word on this clone: The same CDR3 is also encoded by other DNA sequences in this sample. CDR3 amino acids: CASSLSGDYGYTF. The CDR3 coding sequence is TGCGCCAGCAGCTTATCCGGGGACTATGGCTACACCTTC. The gene calls are TRBV5-1 and TRBJ1-2; D is uncertain. V lost 2 bases to trimming and J lost 3 bases, with 8 bases between them. Germline V gene lookup returns CDR1 SGHRS and CDR2 YFSETQ. The CDR3 extends over 13 amino acids.

The chain is built from TRBV20-1 and TRBJ2-1; a possible D gene is TRBD2 (6 bases). The CDR3 spans 11 residues. From germline, CDR1 is DFQATT and CDR2 SNEGSKA (reference sequence). Trimming shortened V by 3 bases and J by 9 bases, and 9 bases separated the two germline ends. The CDR3, as DNA: TGCAGTGCTAGTGGCGGGGCTGAGCAGTTCTTC. Its translation is CSASGGAEQFF.

The rearrangement uses TRBV4-1 and TRBJ2-3; 9 bases map to TRBD2. Germline-derived CDR1 and CDR2 are MGHRA and YSYEKL. V shed 0 bases, J shed 0 bases, and the junction held 1 base outside the gene matches. The CDR3 contains 16 residues. CDR3 sequence reads: CASSQDLAGSTDTQYF. The CDR3 coding sequence is TGCGCCAGCAGCCAAGATCTAGCGGGGAGCACAGATACGCAGTATTTT.

The V call is TRBV7-2, the J call TRBJ2-5; D remains unclear. The V and J ends lost 4 bases and 5 bases respectively, with 8 bases between them. Germline V gene lookup returns CDR1 SGHTA and CDR2 FQGNSA. The CDR3 length is 12 residues. CDR3 loop: CASSSGWETQYF. In DNA, the CDR3 is TGTGCCAGCAGCTCCGGGTGGGAGACCCAGTACTTC. The full variable domain, completed using reference TRBV7-2 and TRBJ2-5, is GAGVSQSPSNKVTEKGKDVELRCDPISGHTALYWYRQSLGQGLEFLIYFQGNSAPDKSGLPSDRFSAERTGGSVSTLTIQRTQQEDSAVYLCASSSGWETQYFGPGTRLLVL.

The chain has TRBV5-1 and TRBJ1-5; 9 bases map to TRBD1. CDR1 and CDR2 from the germline V gene are SGHRS and YFSETQ. Trimming removed 4 bases from V and 2 bases from J; junction bases left unmatched: 4. There are 15 residues in the CDR3. CDR3 DNA sequence: TGCGCCAGCAGCCCCACAGGGGGCGGCAATCAGCCCCAGCATTTT. Amino acids: CASSPTGGGNQPQHF.

In this sample, this clone turned up a few times. V and J are TRBV7-9 and TRBJ2-3; 15 bases map to TRBD2. This CDR3 spans 16 amino acids. Unmatched junction bases numbered 2, after V lost 4 bases and J lost 3 bases. Germline V gene lookup returns CDR1 SEHNR and CDR2 FQNEAQ (reference sequence). The CDR3 is CASSSGLAGGTDTQYF. Here the CDR3 DNA reads TGTGCCAGCAGCTCGGGACTAGCGGGGGGAACAGATACGCAGTATTTT. The full variable domain, rest sourced from reference TRBV7-9 and TRBJ2-3, is DTGVSQNPRHKITKRGQNVTFRCDPISEHNRLYWYRQTLGQGPEFLTYFQNEAQLEKSRLLSDRFSAERPKGSFSTLEIQRTEQGDSAMYLCASSSGLAGGTDTQYFGPGTRLTVL.

Worth noting for this clone: One junction end does not reproduce the germline sequence, and a read error may be involved. The V gene is TRBV29-1, the J gene TRBJ2-1; TRBD1 matches 9 bases. Germline values: CDR1 SQVTM, CDR2 ANQGSEA. The CDR3 runs 10 residues. CDR3 nucleotides: TGCAGCGTGGGGGGACAGGGTAAGGTCTTC. Residues: CSVGGQGKVF.

The V and J genes are TRBV9 and TRBJ2-5; 8 bases agree with TRBD2. The trim removed 1 base at V and 4 bases at J, leaving 3 bases unmatched. The CDR3 totals 14 residues. Germline-derived CDR1 and CDR2 are SGDLS and YYNGEE. Here the CDR3 DNA reads TGTGCCAGCAGCGTAAGTCTAGCGGGAGAGACCCAGTACTTC. Translating gives CASSVSLAGETQYF.

V usage is TRBV6-5 and J usage is TRBJ1-1; D ambiguous. Trimming left V 0 bases short and J 5 bases short, with 7 bases between. CDR1 and CDR2 (germline): MNHEY, SVGAGI. This CDR3 has 13 residues. The CDR3 coding sequence is TGTGCCAGCAGTTACTCGGATAGAACTGAAGCTTTCTTT. This translates into CASSYSDRTEAFF.